This T cell receptor beta chain stems from a study of blood T cell repertoires in COVID-19. Whole-study context: Samples representing acute and convalescent COVID-19 were sourced from the United States, Italy and Spain. Nucleic acid was either cDNA or gDNA, and it came from T cells, B-cell-depleted T cells, or PBMCs.

The table lists this clone with a count of one. Original handling: The assay estimated nucleated cells by amplifying reference gene primers. Libraries were prepared by immunoSEQ multiplex PCR; TCRdb keeps only in-frame clonotypes and omits some of them. The V and J calls and clone size were taken over from that table, and D and trimming were inferred from the DNA. The sample has about 99,000 clones, around 74% seen once. The CDR3 has 17 amino acids. CDR1 is MNHEY and CDR2 is SMNVEV in the germline V gene (reference sequence). V lost 4 bases to trimming and J lost 1 base; unmatched junction nucleotides: 9.

The sample consisted of peripheral blood. The rearrangement joins TRBV27 to TRBJ2-3; 9 bases match TRBD1. This TCR derives from a woman at least 80 years old with active or convalescent COVID-19. The CDR3 loop reads CASSSLRGQGRTDTQYF. In nucleotides, the CDR3 is TGTGCCAGCAGTTCCCTGAGGGGACAGGGACGCACAGATACGCAGTATTTT.